The 27 T cell receptor beta chains below were found in one sample sequenced in a study of CD8+CD57+ T cells in acquired aplastic anemia. Profiling that covered TCR beta VDJ and CDR3 relied on genomic DNA as its template. TCRdb re-derived calls from the reads in MiXCR, one entry per CDR3 protein. In the table there are some 170,000 distinct CDR3 sequences, 35% to 55% of which are singletons. Sequencing used sorted CD4+, CD8+, or CD8+CD57+ T cells (not recorded which) from PBMCs. All receptors derive from a human donor in good health.

This clonotype showed up many times. The chain joins TRBV7-2 to TRBJ1-4, with 7 bases matching TRBD1. CDR3 length: 14 residues. The germline V gene has CDR1 SGHTA and CDR2 FQGNSA. The V gene end was trimmed by 3 bases and the J gene end by 5 bases; junction bases not matched to a gene: 3. As DNA, the CDR3 is TGTGCCAGCAGCTTCGGACAGGAAAATGAAAAACTGTTTTTT. Its protein is CASSFGQENEKLFF.

A single count supports this clonotype. V is TRBV10-3 and J is TRBJ1-4, with TRBD1 matching 12 bases. The CDR3 extends over 15 amino acids. The germline V gene encodes CDR1 ENHRY and CDR2 SYGVKD. The junction had 6 bases not matched to a gene; V was cut back by 6 bases and J by 7 bases. CDR3: CAISGDRGPGEKLFF. The CDR3 coding sequence is TGTGCCATCAGCGGGGACAGGGGGCCAGGTGAAAAACTGTTTTTT.

The rearrangement uses TRBV11-2 and TRBJ2-7, with 12 bases matching TRBD2. The V gene end was trimmed by 4 bases and the J gene end by 5 bases; junction bases not matched to a gene: 12. This CDR3 comprises 17 residues. Germline V gives CDR1 SGHAT, CDR2 FQNNGV. In DNA, the CDR3 is TGTGCCAGCAGCTCCTGGACTAGCGGGATGCCACTCGACGAGCAGTACTTC. This encodes CASSSWTSGMPLDEQYF.

In this sample, this clonotype turned up many times. The chain uses TRBV20-1 and TRBJ1-6, with D perhaps TRBD1 (5 bases). The CDR3 totals 13 residues. Per germline, CDR1 DFQATT and CDR2 SNEGSKA (reference sequence). V dropped 3 bases and J dropped 8 bases, with 11 bases sitting between them. The CDR3 loop is CSARQGFDSPLHF. The CDR3 bases are TGCAGTGCTAGGCAGGGTTTTGATTCACCCCTCCACTTT.

Ten or more counts support this clonotype. The chain joins TRBV5-1 to TRBJ2-2; TRBD1 or TRBD2 may be the D gene (5 bases each). The CDR3 consists of 15 residues. Per germline, CDR1 SGHRS and CDR2 YFSETQ. The V end was cut by 6 bases, the J end by 0 bases, with 12 bases between. CDR3: CASNTGTSNTGELFF. The CDR3 DNA reads as TGCGCCAGCAACACCGGGACCTCGAACACCGGGGAGCTGTTTTTT.

About this clonotype: The CDR3 does not close with the conserved phenylalanine or tryptophan, likely indicating a read error. This chain links TRBV7-3 with TRBJ2-2; D gene unclear. This CDR3 is 13 amino acids long. The V and J ends lost 2 bases and 5 bases respectively, with 6 bases between them. Per germline, CDR1 SGHTA and CDR2 FQGTGA. The CDR3 spells CASSLHGTGELFS. The CDR3 DNA reads TGTGCCAGCAGCTTACATGGGACCGGGGAGCTGTTTTCT.

The chain recombines TRBV10-1 with TRBJ2-3; D is perhaps TRBD1 (6 bases). CDR3 size: 14 residues. Germline CDR1 and CDR2: WNHNN and SYGVQD (reference sequence). V lost 3 bases and J lost 0, with 7 bases in between. CDR3 sequence: CASSDRGSTDTQYF. As DNA, the CDR3 is TGCGCCAGCAGTGACAGGGGTAGCACAGATACGCAGTATTTT.

The sample holds many counts of this clonotype. The chain combines TRBV5-1 with TRBJ2-4; a possible D gene is TRBD1 (6 bases). V lost 4 bases to trimming and J lost 12 bases, with 14 bases between them. The CDR3 is made up of 12 amino acids. Germline V gives CDR1 SGHRS, CDR2 YFSETQ. CDR3: CASSVDRFAQYF. CDR3 nucleotide sequence: TGCGCCAGCAGCGTGGACAGATTTGCTCAGTACTTC.

As DNA, the CDR3 is TGTGCCACCAGCGGAGCTTTCAGTGGGGTGAGCACTGAAGCTTTCTTT. It translates to CATSGAFSGVSTEAFF. The J gene is TRBJ1-1, the V gene TRBV15; no clear D gene. The CDR3 is 16 amino acids. Between the trimmed V and J ends, which lost 5 bases and 4 bases, there was a span of 20 bases. Per germline, CDR1 LNHNV and CDR2 YYDKDF (reference sequence).

The chain has TRBV5-1 and TRBJ1-1; D is unresolved. V shed 9 bases and J shed 1 base, with 10 bases lying between them. Germline CDR1 SGHRS, CDR2 YFSETQ. This CDR3 spans 12 amino acids. CDR3 sequence: CATRAENTEAFF. For the CDR3, the DNA is TGCGCCACCCGGGCCGAGAACACTGAAGCTTTCTTT. Drawing the rest from reference TRBV5-1 and TRBJ1-1, the complete variable domain is KAGVTQTPRYLIKTRGQQVTLSCSPISGHRSVSWYQQTPGQGLQFLFEYFSETQRNKGNFPGRFSGRQFSNSRSEMNVSTLELGDSALYLCATRAENTEAFFGQGTRLTVV.

This chain uses TRBV7-2 with TRBJ2-5; D gene ambiguous. With 3 bases removed from V and 5 bases from J, the gap between germline ends came to 7 bases. The length of the CDR3 is 12 residues. The germline gives CDR1 SGHTA, CDR2 FQGNSA. The CDR3 coding sequence is TGTGCCAGCAGCTTCTCGTGGGAGACCCAGTACTTC. It codes for CASSFSWETQYF.

This chain connects TRBV24-1 to TRBJ1-6; TRBD1 aligns across 7 bases. CDR1 and CDR2 (germline): KGHDR, SFDVKD. V trimming: 4 bases; J trimming: 5 bases; junction bases outside the gene matches: 4. The CDR3 totals 15 residues. The CDR3 here is CATSDLDRNNSPLHF. As DNA, the CDR3 is TGTGCCACCAGTGACTTGGACAGGAATAATTCACCCCTCCACTTT.

CDR3 nucleotides: TGTGCCAGCTCGACCCTAAGGCGGGGGGGCGCCGAGCAGTACTTC. Its protein is CASSTLRRGGAEQYF. This sequence joins TRBV14 and TRBJ2-7; 9 bases are a match to TRBD2. CDR1 is SGHDN, CDR2 FVKESK, per germline. The V segment lost 8 bases and the J segment 6 bases; nucleotides outside the gene matches: 14. The CDR3 is 15 amino acids.

This chain links TRBV20-1 with TRBJ1-2, with 7 nucleotides matching TRBD1. V shed 5 bases, J shed 7 bases, and the junction held 10 bases outside the gene matches. Per germline, CDR1 DFQATT and CDR2 SNEGSKA (reference sequence). This CDR3 is 13 amino acids long. CDR3 in DNA: TGCAGTGCTTCACCAGACAGGGAAGGTGGCTACACCTTC. As protein: CSASPDREGGYTF.

This clonotype was detected many times. This chain uses TRBV2 with TRBJ1-1, with TRBD1 as a possible D gene (6 bases). CDR1 is SNHLY and CDR2 is FYNNEI in the germline V gene. The CDR3 runs to 15 residues. Trimming removed 2 bases at V and 2 bases at J, with 12 bases between. In nucleotides, the CDR3 is TGTGCCAGCAGTGAAACAGGGTCAGTTAACACTGAAGCTTTCTTT. Translating gives CASSETGSVNTEAFF.

The table lists this clonotype with many counts. V and J are TRBV7-9 and TRBJ1-1, with 9 bases matching TRBD1. This CDR3 contains 14 residues. CDR1 and CDR2 from the germline V gene are SEHNR and FQNEAQ (reference sequence). Losses at the gene ends were 5 bases for V and 3 bases for J; bases not matched to a gene: 4. Written as DNA, the CDR3 is TGTGCCAGCAGCGTACAGGGGGCTGACACTGAAGCTTTCTTT. The encoded protein is CASSVQGADTEAFF.

This clonotype was observed many times. The chain joins TRBV7-6 to TRBJ2-3; the D is unclear. CDR1 SGHVS and CDR2 FNYEAQ come from the germline V gene. This CDR3 is built from 12 residues. V shed 4 bases and J shed 2 bases, with 4 bases lying between them. The CDR3 coding sequence is TGTGCCAGCAGCTCCCTCACAGATACGCAGTATTTT. Residues: CASSSLTDTQYF.

The rearrangement uses TRBV12-3 or TRBV12-4 and TRBJ1-3, with 7 bases that match TRBD1. The CDR3 is 13 amino acids. J lost 4 bases, V lost 4 bases, and 1 base had no gene match. The CDR3 DNA reads TGTGCCAGCAGTTGGGGACAGGGAAACACCATATATTTT. Residues: CASSWGQGNTIYF.

The rearrangement uses TRBV3-1 and TRBJ1-1; D remains ambiguous. The CDR3 runs to 17 residues. CDR1 LGHDT and CDR2 YNNKEL come from the germline V gene (reference sequence). Between the trimmed V and J ends, which lost 0 bases and 0 bases, there was a span of 14 bases. The CDR3 DNA follows: TGTGCCAGCAGCCAAGATTCCGGATACTGCATGAACACTGAAGCTTTCTTT. Translating it yields CASSQDSGYCMNTEAFF.

This clonotype appeared a few times. The rearrangement uses TRBV18 and TRBJ1-5; D remains ambiguous. CDR1 is KGHSH, CDR2 LQKENI, per germline. Trimming took off 0 bases at V and 0 bases at J, with 6 bases between the two ends. This CDR3 has 15 amino acids. CDR3 region: CASSPPGSSNQPQHF. CDR3 in DNA: TGTGCCAGCTCACCACCTGGGAGTAGCAATCAGCCCCAGCATTTT.

This clonotype was picked up many times. The chain combines TRBV7-2 with TRBJ2-7; possible D gene TRBD2, 7 bases. Germline CDR1 is SGHTA and CDR2 is FQGNSA. This CDR3 region has 16 residues. V dropped 0 bases and J dropped 6 bases, with 18 bases sitting between them. CDR3 residues: CASSLAGGGMVSEQYF. In nucleotides, the CDR3 is TGTGCCAGCAGCTTAGCGGGCGGGGGCATGGTCAGCGAGCAGTACTTC. Drawing the rest from reference TRBV7-2 and TRBJ2-7, the complete variable domain is GAGVSQSPSNKVTEKGKDVELRCDPISGHTALYWYRQSLGQGLEFLIYFQGNSAPDKSGLPSDRFSAERTGGSVSTLTIQRTQQEDSAVYLCASSLAGGGMVSEQYFGPGTRLTVT.

The chain joins TRBV15 to TRBJ1-1; D is unclear. The germline V gene has CDR1 LNHNV and CDR2 YYDKDF (reference sequence). V was clipped by 3 bases and J by 10 bases, with 12 bases between them. CDR3 length: 12 amino acids. CDR3 DNA: TGTGCCACCAGCAGGGGCAGGATCCTAGCTTTCTTT. Residues: CATSRGRILAFF.

This clonotype came up many times. The chain has TRBV29-1 and TRBJ2-5; 7 nucleotides line up with TRBD2. Per the germline V gene, CDR1 is SQVTM and CDR2 is ANQGSEA. This CDR3 contains 13 residues. Trimming at V came to 5 bases and at J to 2 bases, leaving 5 bases not matched to a gene. The CDR3 loop is CSVRGGGQETQYF. In DNA form, the CDR3 reads TGCAGCGTTCGCGGCGGGGGACAAGAGACCCAGTACTTC.

With respect to this clonotype: A much bigger clone sits one base away, suggesting this may be a read error. CDR3 nucleotides: TGTGCCAGCAGTTGTCAGCTTACCAACGGAGATACGCAGTATTTT. Translating it yields CASSCQLTNGDTQYF. The chain has TRBV6-5 and TRBJ2-3; D call uncertain. Trimming cost V 4 bases and J 5 bases, with 16 bases left between them. This CDR3 region has 15 residues. Germline CDR1 reads MNHEY; CDR2 reads SVGAGI.

This clonotype was detected many times. This chain links TRBV7-2 with TRBJ1-5; D is possibly TRBD1 (6 bases). Germline V CDR1 and CDR2: SGHTA, FQGNSA. The CDR3 is 16 amino acids. V was pared by 5 bases and J by 2 bases, with 16 bases between. The CDR3 DNA is TGTGCCAGCAGCCCAACCACAGGGTTGGGCAATCAGCCCCAGCATTTT. This sequence encodes CASSPTTGLGNQPQHF. The full variable domain, with the rest looked up from reference TRBV7-2 and TRBJ1-5, is GAGVSQSPSNKVTEKGKDVELRCDPISGHTALYWYRQSLGQGLEFLIYFQGNSAPDKSGLPSDRFSAERTGGSVSTLTIQRTQQEDSAVYLCASSPTTGLGNQPQHFGDGTRLSIL.

The rearrangement links TRBV7-9 to TRBJ1-4; TRBD1 agrees at 7 bases. The V gene's germline CDR1 is SEHNR and CDR2 FQNEAQ (reference sequence). Trimming at V came to 3 bases and at J to 6 bases, leaving 4 bases not matched to a gene. The CDR3 is 14 amino acids. The CDR3 DNA reads TGTGCCAGCAGCTTCGGGACAGCCCATGAAAAACTGTTTTTT. Protein: CASSFGTAHEKLFF.

Only a few counts were recorded for this clonotype. The chain uses TRBV6-2 or TRBV6-3 and TRBJ2-5, with D unresolved. Germline CDR1 and CDR2: MNHEY and SVGEGT. V was pared by 2 bases and J by 6 bases, with 7 bases between. There are 12 residues in the CDR3. CDR3 coding DNA: TGTGCCAGCAGTTACCCCCGCCAGACCCAGTACTTC. Amino acid sequence: CASSYPRQTQYF.